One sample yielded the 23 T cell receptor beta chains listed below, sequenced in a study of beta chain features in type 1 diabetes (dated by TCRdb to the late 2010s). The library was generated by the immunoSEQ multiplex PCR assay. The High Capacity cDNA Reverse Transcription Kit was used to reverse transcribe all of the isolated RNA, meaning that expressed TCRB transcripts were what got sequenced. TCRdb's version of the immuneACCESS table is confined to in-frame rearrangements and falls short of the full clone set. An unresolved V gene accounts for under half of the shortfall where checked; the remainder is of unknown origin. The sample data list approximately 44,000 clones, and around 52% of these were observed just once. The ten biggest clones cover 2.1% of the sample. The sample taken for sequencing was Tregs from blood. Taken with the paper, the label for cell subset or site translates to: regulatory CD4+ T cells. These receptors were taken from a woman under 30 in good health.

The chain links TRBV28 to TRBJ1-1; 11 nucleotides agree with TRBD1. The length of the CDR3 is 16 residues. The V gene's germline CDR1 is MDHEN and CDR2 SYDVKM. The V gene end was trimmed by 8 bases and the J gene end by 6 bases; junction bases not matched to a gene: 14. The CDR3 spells CASRGTGGALMAEAFF. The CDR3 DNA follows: TGTGCCAGCCGGGGGACAGGGGGTGCCCTTATGGCTGAAGCTTTCTTT.

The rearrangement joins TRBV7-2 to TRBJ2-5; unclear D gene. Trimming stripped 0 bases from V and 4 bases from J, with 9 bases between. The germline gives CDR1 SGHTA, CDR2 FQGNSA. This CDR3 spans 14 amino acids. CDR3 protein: CASSLARKRETQYF. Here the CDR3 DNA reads TGTGCCAGCAGCTTAGCTCGGAAGCGAGAGACCCAGTACTTC.

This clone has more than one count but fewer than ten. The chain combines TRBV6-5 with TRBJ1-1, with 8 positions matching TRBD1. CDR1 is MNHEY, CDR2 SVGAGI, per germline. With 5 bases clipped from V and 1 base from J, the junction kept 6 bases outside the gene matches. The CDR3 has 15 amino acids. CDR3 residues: CASSRRTGKNTEAFF. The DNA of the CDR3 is TGTGCCAGCAGTCGTAGGACAGGGAAGAACACTGAAGCTTTCTTT.

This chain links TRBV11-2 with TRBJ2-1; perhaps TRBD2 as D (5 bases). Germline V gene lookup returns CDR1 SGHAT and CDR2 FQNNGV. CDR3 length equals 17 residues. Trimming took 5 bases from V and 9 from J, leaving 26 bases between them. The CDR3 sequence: CASSAPLSGLRAGEQFF. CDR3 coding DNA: TGTGCCAGCAGCGCCCCCCTGTCTGGACTTAGGGCCGGTGAGCAGTTCTTC.

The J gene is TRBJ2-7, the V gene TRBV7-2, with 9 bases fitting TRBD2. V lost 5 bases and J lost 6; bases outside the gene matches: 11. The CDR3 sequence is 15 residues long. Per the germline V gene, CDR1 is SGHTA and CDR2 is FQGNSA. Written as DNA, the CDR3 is TGTGCCAGCAGCCTAGTGCACACTAGCGGGTCCGAGCAGTACTTC. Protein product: CASSLVHTSGSEQYF.

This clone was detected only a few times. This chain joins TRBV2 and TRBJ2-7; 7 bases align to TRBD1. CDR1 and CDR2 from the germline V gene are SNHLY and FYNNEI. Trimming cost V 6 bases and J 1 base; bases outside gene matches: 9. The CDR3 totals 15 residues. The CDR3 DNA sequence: TGTGCCAGCAGGAGCTATCGACAGGGTTCCTACGAGCAGTACTTC. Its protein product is CASRSYRQGSYEQYF.

The CDR3 DNA is TGCAGTGCCATCCGGCACAGGTACTTC. It yields the protein CSAIRHRYF. The rearrangement joins TRBV20-1 to TRBJ2-7; D gene uncertain. The V end was cut by 6 bases, the J end by 12 bases, with 12 bases between. The V gene's germline CDR1 is DFQATT and CDR2 SNEGSKA (reference sequence). This CDR3 comprises 9 residues.

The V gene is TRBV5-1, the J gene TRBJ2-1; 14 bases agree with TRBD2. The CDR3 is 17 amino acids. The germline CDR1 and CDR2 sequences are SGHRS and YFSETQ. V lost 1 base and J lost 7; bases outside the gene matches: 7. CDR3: CASSLRGWTSGRNEQFF. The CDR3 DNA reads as TGCGCCAGCAGCTTGCGTGGGTGGACTAGCGGGAGGAATGAGCAGTTCTTC.

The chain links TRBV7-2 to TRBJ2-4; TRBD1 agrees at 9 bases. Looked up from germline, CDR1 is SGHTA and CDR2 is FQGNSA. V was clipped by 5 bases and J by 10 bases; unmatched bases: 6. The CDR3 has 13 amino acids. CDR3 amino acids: CASSATGQGIQYF. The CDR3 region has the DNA TGTGCCAGCAGCGCGACGGGACAGGGTATTCAGTACTTC.

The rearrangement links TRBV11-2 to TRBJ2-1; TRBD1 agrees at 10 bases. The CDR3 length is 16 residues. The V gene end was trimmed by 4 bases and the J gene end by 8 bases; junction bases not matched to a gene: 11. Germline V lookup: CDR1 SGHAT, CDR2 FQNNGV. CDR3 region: CASSSTGTGVGDEQFF. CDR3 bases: TGTGCCAGCAGCTCCACCGGGACAGGGGTGGGTGATGAGCAGTTCTTC.

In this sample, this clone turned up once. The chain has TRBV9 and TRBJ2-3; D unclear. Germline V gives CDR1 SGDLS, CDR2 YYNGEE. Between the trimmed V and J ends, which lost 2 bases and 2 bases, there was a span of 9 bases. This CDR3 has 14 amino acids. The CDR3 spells CASSVSRITDTQYF. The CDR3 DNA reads TGTGCCAGCAGCGTTTCTAGGATCACAGATACGCAGTATTTT.

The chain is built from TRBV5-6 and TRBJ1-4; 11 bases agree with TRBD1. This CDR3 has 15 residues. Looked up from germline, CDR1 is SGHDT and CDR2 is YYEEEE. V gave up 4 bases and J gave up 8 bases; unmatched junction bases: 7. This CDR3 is CASSRRTGGREKLFF. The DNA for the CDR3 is TGTGCCAGCAGCAGACGGACAGGGGGCAGGGAAAAACTGTTTTTT.

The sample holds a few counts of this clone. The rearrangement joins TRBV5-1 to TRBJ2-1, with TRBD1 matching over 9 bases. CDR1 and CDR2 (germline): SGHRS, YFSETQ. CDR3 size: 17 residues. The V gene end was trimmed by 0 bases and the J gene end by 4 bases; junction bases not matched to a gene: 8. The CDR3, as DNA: TGCGCCAGCAGCTTGGGGCCACCGGGACAGGGATACAATGAGCAGTTCTTC. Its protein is CASSLGPPGQGYNEQFF.

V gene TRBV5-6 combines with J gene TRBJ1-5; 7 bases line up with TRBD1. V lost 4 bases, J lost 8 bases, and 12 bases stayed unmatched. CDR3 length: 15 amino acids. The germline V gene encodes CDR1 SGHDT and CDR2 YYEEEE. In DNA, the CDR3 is TGTGCCAGCAGCCGAATCGGGACAGAGGTCGAGCCCCAGCATTTT. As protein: CASSRIGTEVEPQHF.

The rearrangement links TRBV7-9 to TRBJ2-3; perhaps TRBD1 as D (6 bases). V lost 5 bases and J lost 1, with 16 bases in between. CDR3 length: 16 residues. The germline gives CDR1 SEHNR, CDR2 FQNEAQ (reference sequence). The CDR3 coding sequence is TGTGCCAGCAGCCCACCCGGGACATACCGCACAGATACGCAGTATTTT. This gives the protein CASSPPGTYRTDTQYF.

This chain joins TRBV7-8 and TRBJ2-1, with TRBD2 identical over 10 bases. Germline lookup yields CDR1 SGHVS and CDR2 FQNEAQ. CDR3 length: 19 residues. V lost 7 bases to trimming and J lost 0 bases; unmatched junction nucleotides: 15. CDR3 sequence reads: CASNPTRRLAGPSYNEQFF. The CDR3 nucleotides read TGTGCCAGCAACCCCACACGACGACTAGCGGGCCCCTCCTACAATGAGCAGTTCTTC.

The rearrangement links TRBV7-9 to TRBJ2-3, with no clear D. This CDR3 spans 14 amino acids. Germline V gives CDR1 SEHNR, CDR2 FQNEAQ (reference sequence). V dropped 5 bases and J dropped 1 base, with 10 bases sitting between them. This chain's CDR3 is CASSPRGRTDTQYF. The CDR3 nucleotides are TGTGCCAGCAGCCCCCGAGGTCGCACAGATACGCAGTATTTT.

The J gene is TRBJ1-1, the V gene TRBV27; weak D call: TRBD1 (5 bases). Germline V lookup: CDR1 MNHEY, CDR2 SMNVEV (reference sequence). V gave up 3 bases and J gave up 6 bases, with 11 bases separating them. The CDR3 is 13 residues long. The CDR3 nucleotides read TGTGCCAGCAGTTTTTCAGGGATCGCTGAAGCTTTCTTT. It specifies CASSFSGIAEAFF.

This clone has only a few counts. Here the CDR3 reads CASSPLAGGGLQFF. The CDR3 DNA sequence: TGTGCCAGCAGCCCGTTAGCGGGGGGAGGGCTCCAGTTCTTC. The chain couples TRBV7-3 to TRBJ2-1; 10 nucleotides match TRBD2. The V gene end was trimmed by 5 bases and the J gene end by 13 bases; junction bases not matched to a gene: 11. Germline CDR1 is SGHTA and CDR2 is FQGTGA. This CDR3 has 14 residues.

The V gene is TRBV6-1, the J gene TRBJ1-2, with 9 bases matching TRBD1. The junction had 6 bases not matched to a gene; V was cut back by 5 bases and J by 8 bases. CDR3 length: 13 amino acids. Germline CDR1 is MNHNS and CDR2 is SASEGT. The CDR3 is CASSRTGEGGYTF. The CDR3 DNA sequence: TGTGCCAGCAGTAGGACAGGGGAGGGCGGCTACACCTTC.

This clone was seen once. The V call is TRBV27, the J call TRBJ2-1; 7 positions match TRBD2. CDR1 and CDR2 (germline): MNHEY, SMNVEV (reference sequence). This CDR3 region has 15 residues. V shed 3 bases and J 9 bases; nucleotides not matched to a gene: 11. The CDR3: CASSFASGRYGEQFF. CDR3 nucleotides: TGTGCCAGCAGTTTTGCTAGCGGAAGGTACGGTGAGCAGTTCTTC.

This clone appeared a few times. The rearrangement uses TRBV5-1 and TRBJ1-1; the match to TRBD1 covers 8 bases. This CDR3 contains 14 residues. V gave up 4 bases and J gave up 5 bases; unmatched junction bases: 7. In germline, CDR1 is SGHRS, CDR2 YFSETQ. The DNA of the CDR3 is TGCGCCAGCAGCGGGCAGGGGGCGCGTACTGAAGCTTTCTTT. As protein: CASSGQGARTEAFF.

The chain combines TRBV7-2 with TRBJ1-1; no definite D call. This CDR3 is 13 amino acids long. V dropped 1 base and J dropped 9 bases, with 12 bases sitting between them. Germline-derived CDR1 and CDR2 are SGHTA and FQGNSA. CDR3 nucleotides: TGTGCCAGCAGCTTAGTTTGGAGTCCCAAAGCTTTCTTT. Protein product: CASSLVWSPKAFF.